A single sample gave rise to the 28 T cell receptor beta chains below, sequenced in a study of cytomegalovirus exposure and HLA in healthy donors. Measured with immunoSEQ multiplex PCR; TCRdb has only the in-frame clones, and not every one. This table has 150,000 to 200,000 clones, around 86% appearing once. Sample: PBMCs. The receptors derive from a man aged 30 to 45 in good health and CMV-seropositive.

The V call is TRBV9, the J call TRBJ2-3; 7 bases align to TRBD2. J was trimmed by 6 bases and V by 3 bases; bases with no gene match: 4. The CDR3 contains 13 residues. Germline loops: CDR1 SGDLS, CDR2 YYNGEE. Here the CDR3 DNA reads TGTGCCAGCAGCGGGACTAGTTTTGATACGCAGTATTTT. Residues: CASSGTSFDTQYF.

The chain recombines TRBV18 with TRBJ2-2, with 9 bases identical to TRBD1. This CDR3 is built from 15 residues. Looked up from germline, CDR1 is KGHSH and CDR2 is LQKENI. V gave up 2 bases and J gave up 6 bases; unmatched junction bases: 4. The chain's CDR3 is CASSPRTGVSGELFF. DNA of the CDR3: TGTGCCAGCTCACCAAGGACAGGGGTTTCCGGGGAGCTGTTTTTT.

The chain uses TRBV13 and TRBJ2-5; TRBD2 might be the D (5 bases). This CDR3 contains 16 residues. V gave up 0 bases and J gave up 3 bases, with 14 bases separating them. CDR1 and CDR2 (germline): PRHDT, FYEKMQ (reference sequence). The CDR3 bases are TGTGCCAGCAGCTTAGGCCCGGGGATTGTTAAAGAGACCCAGTACTTC. This sequence encodes CASSLGPGIVKETQYF.

The CDR3 sequence: CAWRLRGGGNQPQHF. The CDR3 DNA sequence: TGTGCCTGGAGACTACGGGGAGGCGGCAATCAGCCCCAGCATTTT. This chain joins TRBV30 and TRBJ1-5; no clear D gene. The germline V gene encodes CDR1 GTSNPN and CDR2 SVGIG (reference sequence). CDR3 length: 15 amino acids. The germline V and J ends were trimmed by 3 bases and 2 bases, with 14 bases remaining between them.

The CDR3 loop reads CASSALVSNQPQHF. CDR3 in DNA: TGTGCCAGCAGCGCGTTGGTTAGCAATCAGCCCCAGCATTTT. J is TRBJ1-5 and V is TRBV27, with D unclear. Trimming took off 6 bases at V and 0 bases at J, with 9 bases between the two ends. Per the germline V gene, CDR1 is MNHEY and CDR2 is SMNVEV (reference sequence). The CDR3 length is 14 residues.

The chain recombines TRBV29-1 with TRBJ2-1; D remains ambiguous. Germline CDR1 is SQVTM and CDR2 is ANQGSEA. CDR3 size: 11 residues. The V gene lost 6 bases and the J gene lost 8 bases, with 11 bases spanning the gap. CDR3 protein: CSVDVVDEQFF. In nucleotides, the CDR3 is TGCAGCGTCGATGTAGTGGATGAGCAGTTCTTC.

This clone has just one count. The rearrangement links TRBV28 to TRBJ2-3; 13 bases are a match to TRBD2. With V trimmed by 2 bases and J by 4 bases, 3 bases remained unmatched. From germline, CDR1 is MDHEN and CDR2 SYDVKM. This CDR3 is built from 16 residues. CDR3 DNA sequence: TGTGCCAGCAGTTTAGGACTAGCGGGAGTCGCAGATACGCAGTATTTT. Amino acids: CASSLGLAGVADTQYF. Full variable domain (outside the CDR3, taken from reference TRBV28 and TRBJ2-3): DVKVTQSSRYLVKRTGEKVFLECVQDMDHENMFWYRQDPGLGLRLIYFSYDVKMKEKGDIPEGYSVSREKKERFSLILESASTNQTSMYLCASSLGLAGVADTQYFGPGTRLTVL.

The chain uses TRBV4-3 and TRBJ2-7; TRBD1 matches 10 bases. V lost 1 base to trimming and J lost 2 bases; unmatched junction nucleotides: 8. CDR3 length: 17 amino acids. Per the germline V gene, CDR1 is LGHNA and CDR2 is YSLEER. The CDR3 region is CASSQVFRDRGPYEQYF. In DNA form, the CDR3 reads TGCGCCAGCAGCCAAGTCTTCCGGGACAGGGGACCCTACGAGCAGTACTTC.

The chain is built from TRBV4-3 and TRBJ1-2; 9 bases agree with TRBD1. Germline V gene data show CDR1 as LGHNA and CDR2 as YSLEER. This CDR3 spans 14 amino acids. The ends lost 6 bases at V and 3 bases at J; junction bases unmatched: 5. The CDR3 is CASRFTGGHYGYTF. The CDR3 DNA reads TGCGCCAGCAGATTTACAGGGGGCCACTATGGCTACACCTTC.

This clone came up a few times. The J gene is TRBJ2-7, the V gene TRBV28; D is undetermined. This CDR3 contains 13 residues. Trimming took 1 base from V and 5 from J, leaving 9 bases between them. From germline, CDR1 is MDHEN and CDR2 SYDVKM. The CDR3 DNA reads TGTGCCAGCAGTTTATTTAGAGTGGACGAGCAGTACTTC. Amino acids: CASSLFRVDEQYF.

The gene calls are TRBV4-3 and TRBJ2-7, with 11 bases lining up with TRBD2. Losses at the gene ends were 4 bases for V and 2 bases for J; bases not matched to a gene: 4. CDR1 and CDR2 from the germline V gene are LGHNA and YSLEER. CDR3 length: 15 residues. CDR3 nucleotide sequence: TGCGCCAGCAGCCTAAGACTAGCGGGGCCCTACGAGCAGTACTTC. Protein sequence: CASSLRLAGPYEQYF.

This clone was picked up a small number of times. The chain is built from TRBV9 and TRBJ1-2; D is ambiguous. Between the trimmed V and J ends, which lost 0 bases and 3 bases, there was a span of 12 bases. The CDR3 contains 15 residues. From germline, CDR1 is SGDLS and CDR2 YYNGEE. In DNA form, the CDR3 reads TGTGCCAGCAGCGTAGGGGCAGGTCCTTACTATGGCTACACCTTC. Its translation is CASSVGAGPYYGYTF.

J is TRBJ1-5 and V is TRBV19; tentatively, D is TRBD1 (6 bases). V was trimmed by 8 bases and J by 6 bases, leaving 17 bases between them. Germline loops: CDR1 LNHDA, CDR2 SQIVND (reference sequence). The CDR3 is 14 residues long. In nucleotides, the CDR3 is TGTGCCAGTGGATTTGGGGGGCTCGGTCAGCCCCAGCATTTT. This codes for CASGFGGLGQPQHF.

The V and J genes are TRBV2 and TRBJ2-5, with TRBD1 matching 11 bases. This CDR3 spans 15 amino acids. The germline V gene has CDR1 SNHLY and CDR2 FYNNEI. V lost 6 bases to trimming and J lost 3 bases; unmatched junction nucleotides: 6. The CDR3 sequence is CASRKRTGGEETQYF. The CDR3 nucleotides read TGTGCCAGCAGAAAACGGACAGGGGGCGAAGAGACCCAGTACTTC.

The chain joins TRBV10-3 to TRBJ2-1; D not certain. Germline V gene data show CDR1 as ENHRY and CDR2 as SYGVKD. CDR3 length equals 13 residues. V lost 2 bases, J lost 8 bases, and 10 bases lay in between. CDR3 sequence (DNA): TGTGCCATCAGTGAGACCACCGAGGATGAGCAGTTCTTC. Translated: CAISETTEDEQFF.

J is TRBJ1-1 and V is TRBV29-1; the match to TRBD1 covers 7 bases. In germline, CDR1 is SQVTM, CDR2 ANQGSEA. With V trimmed by 7 bases and J by 2 bases, 4 bases remained unmatched. The CDR3 covers 12 residues. The CDR3 nucleotides are TGCAGCGCAGGGACAGTTAACACTGAAGCTTTCTTT. Protein product: CSAGTVNTEAFF.

In the case of this clone: At one end the junction does not follow the germline gene, possibly because of a read error. This chain joins TRBV4-2 and TRBJ2-7; the match to TRBD2 covers 8 bases. Germline-derived CDR1 and CDR2 are LGHNA and YNFKEQ. This CDR3 is built from 15 residues. CDR3 protein: CASRESSGPSDEQYF. CDR3 nucleotides: TGTGCCAGCAGGGAATCTAGCGGGCCCTCCGACGAGCAGTACTTC.

V usage is TRBV5-1 and J usage is TRBJ2-7, with D perhaps given as TRBD1 or TRBD2 (6 bases each). V lost 7 bases, J lost 2 bases, and 7 bases lay in between. The germline CDR1 and CDR2 sequences are SGHRS and YFSETQ. The CDR3 covers 11 residues. The CDR3: CASRGPYEQYF. The CDR3, as DNA: TGCGCCAGCCGGGGGCCCTACGAGCAGTACTTC.

V usage is TRBV7-8 and J usage is TRBJ2-1; D not resolved. Germline V CDR1 and CDR2: SGHVS, FQNEAQ. V shed 6 bases and J shed 5 bases, with 14 bases lying between them. The CDR3 runs 14 residues. CDR3 region: CASRPPDHNNEQFF. The CDR3 nucleotides are TGTGCCAGCAGGCCTCCGGACCACAACAATGAGCAGTTCTTC.

V and J are TRBV25-1 and TRBJ2-7; TRBD1 is a possible D gene (5 bases). Per the germline V gene, CDR1 is MGHDK and CDR2 is SYGVNS. This CDR3 has 14 amino acids. With 5 bases removed from V and 2 bases from J, the gap between germline ends came to 13 bases. As DNA, the CDR3 is TGTGCCAGCAGTCTTATAGGGGCCCCCTACGAGCAGTACTTC. Its protein is CASSLIGAPYEQYF.

CDR3 region: CAISDPLGRGGQETQYF. CDR3 nucleotides: TGTGCCATCAGTGATCCTCTGGGCCGCGGGGGGCAAGAGACCCAGTACTTC. The rearrangement joins TRBV10-3 to TRBJ2-5; 8 bases line up with TRBD2. The V segment lost 3 bases and the J segment 2 bases; nucleotides outside the gene matches: 11. This CDR3 has 17 amino acids. The germline V gene encodes CDR1 ENHRY and CDR2 SYGVKD.

V and J are TRBV9 and TRBJ1-1; TRBD1 might be the D (5 bases). This CDR3 spans 14 amino acids. The V gene lost 7 bases and the J gene lost 0 bases, with 13 bases spanning the gap. Germline assignment: CDR1 SGDLS and CDR2 YYNGEE. CDR3 sequence reads: CASGGDGMNTEAFF. CDR3 DNA sequence: TGTGCCAGCGGGGGGGACGGCATGAACACTGAAGCTTTCTTT. The full variable domain, in which reference TRBV9 and TRBJ1-1 provide the parts outside the CDR3, is DSGVTQTPKHLITATGQRVTLRCSPRSGDLSVYWYQQSLDQGLQFLIQYYNGEERAKGNILERFSAQQFPDLHSELNLSSLELGDSALYFCASGGDGMNTEAFFGQGTRLTVV.

This chain uses TRBV4-2 with TRBJ2-3, with 7 bases aligning to TRBD1. Germline CDR1 is LGHNA and CDR2 is YNFKEQ. V was pared by 10 bases and J by 4 bases, with 14 bases of the junction left unmatched. The CDR3 consists of 15 residues. The CDR3 region is CATSIEQGNADTQYF. Here the CDR3 DNA reads TGTGCCACCTCGATCGAACAGGGGAACGCAGATACGCAGTATTTT.

This chain joins TRBV28 and TRBJ1-1, with TRBD1 identical over 12 bases. Germline lookup yields CDR1 MDHEN and CDR2 SYDVKM. The CDR3 totals 16 residues. Trimming took 3 bases from V and 2 from J; bases not matched to a gene: 4. CDR3 sequence: CASSFRDRGPNTEAFF. The CDR3 bases are TGTGCCAGCAGTTTCCGGGACAGGGGGCCCAACACTGAAGCTTTCTTT.

The sample holds many counts of this clone. This chain links TRBV2 with TRBJ2-1, with 8 bases that match TRBD2. J gave up 6 bases and V 3 bases, and 10 bases lay outside the gene matches. The germline CDR1 and CDR2 sequences are SNHLY and FYNNEI. This CDR3 contains 16 residues. CDR3 nucleotides: TGTGCCAGCAGTGAGGGGGGACTAGTCCCTGCCAATGAGCAGTTCTTC. This sequence encodes CASSEGGLVPANEQFF.

The rearrangement uses TRBV9 and TRBJ2-1; D unresolved. The CDR3 runs 14 residues. Trimming removed 4 bases from V and 6 bases from J, with 14 bases in between. Germline V lookup: CDR1 SGDLS, CDR2 YYNGEE. Written as DNA, the CDR3 is TGTGCCAGCAGCACCGGCCCCCTAGGCAATGAGCAGTTCTTC. It is translated as CASSTGPLGNEQFF.

This clone has at least ten counts. The chain employs TRBV7-2 and TRBJ1-6; no reliable D call. The CDR3 is made up of 15 amino acids. Looked up from germline, CDR1 is SGHTA and CDR2 is FQGNSA. Trimming pared 1 base from V and 6 bases from J, leaving 10 bases between. Here the CDR3 reads CASSLVGPPNSPLHF. CDR3 in DNA: TGTGCCAGCAGCTTAGTTGGACCTCCTAATTCACCCCTCCACTTT.

This clone appeared a few times. The chain joins TRBV6-5 to TRBJ1-6, with 7 positions matching TRBD1. The CDR3 sequence is 14 residues long. Trimming at V came to 2 bases and at J to 6 bases, leaving 1 base not matched to a gene. Germline CDR1 and CDR2: MNHEY and SVGAGI. CDR3 in amino acids: CASSYAGGNSPLHF. The DNA of the CDR3 is TGTGCCAGCAGTTACGCAGGGGGTAATTCACCCCTCCACTTT.